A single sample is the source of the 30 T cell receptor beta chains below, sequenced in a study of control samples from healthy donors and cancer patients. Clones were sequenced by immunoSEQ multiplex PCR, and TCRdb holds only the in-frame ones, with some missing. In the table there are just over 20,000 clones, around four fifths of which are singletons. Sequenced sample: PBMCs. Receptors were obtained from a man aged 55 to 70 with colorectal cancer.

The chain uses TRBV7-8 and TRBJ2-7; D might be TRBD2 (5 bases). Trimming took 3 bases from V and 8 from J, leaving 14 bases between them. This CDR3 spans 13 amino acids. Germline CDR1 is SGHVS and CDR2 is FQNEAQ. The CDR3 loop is CASSFGSRMQQYV. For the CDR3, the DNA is TGTGCCAGCAGCTTTGGGAGCCGGATGCAGCAGTACGTC.

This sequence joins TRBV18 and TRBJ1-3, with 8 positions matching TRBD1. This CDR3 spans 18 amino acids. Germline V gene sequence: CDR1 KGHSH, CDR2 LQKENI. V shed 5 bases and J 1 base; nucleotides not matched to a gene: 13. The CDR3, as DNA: TGTGCCAGCTCATCCAATGGGATCAACAGGGGGTCTGGAAACACCATATATTTT. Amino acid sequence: CASSSNGINRGSGNTIYF.

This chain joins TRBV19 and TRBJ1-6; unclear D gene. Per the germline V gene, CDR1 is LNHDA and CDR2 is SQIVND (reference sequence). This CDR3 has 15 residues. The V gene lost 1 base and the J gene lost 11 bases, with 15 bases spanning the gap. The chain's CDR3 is CASSIGGLYPPPLHF. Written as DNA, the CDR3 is TGTGCCAGTAGTATAGGAGGACTCTATCCACCACCCCTCCACTTT.

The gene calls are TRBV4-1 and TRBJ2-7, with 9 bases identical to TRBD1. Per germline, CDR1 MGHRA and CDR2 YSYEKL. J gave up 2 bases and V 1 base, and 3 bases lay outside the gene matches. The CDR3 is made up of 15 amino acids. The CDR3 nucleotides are TGCGCCAGCAGCCAAGGACAGGGGGGAACCTACGAGCAGTACTTC. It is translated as CASSQGQGGTYEQYF.

The CDR3 bases are TGCGCCAGCAGCCAAGGCCCCGGGACTAGCGGGGGGTTCGCCTACGAGCAGTACGTC. This codes for CASSQGPGTSGGFAYEQYV. The rearrangement joins TRBV4-3 to TRBJ2-7, with TRBD2 matching over 15 bases. V trimming: 1 base; J trimming: 2 bases; junction bases outside the gene matches: 9. The CDR3 runs 19 residues. Germline loops: CDR1 LGHNA, CDR2 YSLEER.

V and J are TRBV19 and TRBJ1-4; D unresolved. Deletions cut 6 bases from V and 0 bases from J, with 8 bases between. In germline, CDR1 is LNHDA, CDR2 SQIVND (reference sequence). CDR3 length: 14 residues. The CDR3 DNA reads TGTGCCAGTAGAGAGGGTGCAACTAATGAAAAACTGTTTTTT. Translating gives CASREGATNEKLFF. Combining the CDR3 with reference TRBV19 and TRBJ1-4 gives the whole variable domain DGGITQSPKYLFRKEGQNVTLSCEQNLNHDAMYWYRQDPGQGLRLIYYSQIVNDFQKGDIAEGYSVSREKKESFPLTVTSAQKNPTAFYLCASREGATNEKLFFGSGTQLSVL.

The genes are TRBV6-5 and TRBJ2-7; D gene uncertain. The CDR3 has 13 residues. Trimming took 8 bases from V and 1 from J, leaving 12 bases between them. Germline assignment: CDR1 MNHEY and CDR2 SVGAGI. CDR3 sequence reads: CASPDGASYEQYF. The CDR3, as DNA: TGTGCCAGCCCGGACGGTGCTTCCTACGAGCAGTACTTC.

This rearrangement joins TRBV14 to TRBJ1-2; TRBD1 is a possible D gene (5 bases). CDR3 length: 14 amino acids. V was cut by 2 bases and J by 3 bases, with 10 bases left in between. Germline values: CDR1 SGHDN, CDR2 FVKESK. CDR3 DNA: TGTGCCAGCAGCCAATTTTCAGGGTACTATGGCTACACCTTC. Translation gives CASSQFSGYYGYTF.

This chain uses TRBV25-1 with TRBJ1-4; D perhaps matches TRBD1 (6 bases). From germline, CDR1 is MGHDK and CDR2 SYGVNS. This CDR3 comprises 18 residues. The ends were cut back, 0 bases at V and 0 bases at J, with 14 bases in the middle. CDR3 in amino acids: CASSEYLGDIATNEKLFF. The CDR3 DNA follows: TGTGCCAGCAGTGAATATTTGGGGGACATTGCAACTAATGAAAAACTGTTTTTT.

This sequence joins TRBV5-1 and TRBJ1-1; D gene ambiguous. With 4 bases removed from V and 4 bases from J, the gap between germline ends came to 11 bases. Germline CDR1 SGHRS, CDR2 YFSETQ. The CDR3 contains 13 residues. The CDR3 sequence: CASSPTVATEAFF. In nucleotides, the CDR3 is TGCGCCAGCAGCCCAACTGTGGCCACTGAAGCTTTCTTT.

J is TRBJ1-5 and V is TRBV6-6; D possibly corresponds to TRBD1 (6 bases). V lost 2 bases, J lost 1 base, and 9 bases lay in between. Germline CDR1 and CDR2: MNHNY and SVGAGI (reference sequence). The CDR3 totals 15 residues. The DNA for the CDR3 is TGTGCCAGCAGTTACGCAGGGGCCAGCAATCAGCCCCAGCATTTT. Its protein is CASSYAGASNQPQHF.

CDR3 bases: TGCGCCAGCAGCTTGTTACAGAGGGGCACAGATACGCAGTATTTT. Translated, it gives CASSLLQRGTDTQYF. This chain connects TRBV5-1 to TRBJ2-3; TRBD2 might be the D (5 bases). The germline V gene has CDR1 SGHRS and CDR2 YFSETQ. Trimming cost V 1 base and J 1 base, with 10 bases left between them. The CDR3 consists of 15 residues.

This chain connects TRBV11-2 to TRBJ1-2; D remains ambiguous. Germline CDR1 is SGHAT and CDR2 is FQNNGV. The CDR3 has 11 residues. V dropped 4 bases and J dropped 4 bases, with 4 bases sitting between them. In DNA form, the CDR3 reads TGTGCCAGCAGCTCCGTCTATGGCTACACCTTC. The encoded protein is CASSSVYGYTF. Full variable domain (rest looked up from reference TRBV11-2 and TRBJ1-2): EAGVAQSPRYKIIEKRQSVAFWCNPISGHATLYWYQQILGQGPKLLIQFQNNGVVDDSQLPKDRFSAERLKGVDSTLKIQPAKLEDSAVYLCASSSVYGYTFGSGTRLTVV.

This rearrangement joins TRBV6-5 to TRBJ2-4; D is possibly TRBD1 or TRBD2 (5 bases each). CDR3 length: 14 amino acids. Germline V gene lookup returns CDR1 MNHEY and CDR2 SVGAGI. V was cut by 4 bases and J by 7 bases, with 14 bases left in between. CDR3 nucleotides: TGTGCCAGCAGTTTAGGGACCCCGGGGAACATTCAGTACTTC. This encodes CASSLGTPGNIQYF.

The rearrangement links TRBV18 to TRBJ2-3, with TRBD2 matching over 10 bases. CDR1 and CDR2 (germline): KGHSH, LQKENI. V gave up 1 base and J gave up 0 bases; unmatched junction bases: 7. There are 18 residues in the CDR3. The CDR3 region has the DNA TGTGCCAGCTCACCACTAGCGGGGGGCCTCGTTAGCACAGATACGCAGTATTTT. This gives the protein CASSPLAGGLVSTDTQYF.

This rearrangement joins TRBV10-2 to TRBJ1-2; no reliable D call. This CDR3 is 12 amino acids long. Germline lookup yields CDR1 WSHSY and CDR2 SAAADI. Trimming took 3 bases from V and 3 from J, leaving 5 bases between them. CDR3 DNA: TGCGCCAGCAGTGACCCATACTATGGCTACACCTTC. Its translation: CASSDPYYGYTF.

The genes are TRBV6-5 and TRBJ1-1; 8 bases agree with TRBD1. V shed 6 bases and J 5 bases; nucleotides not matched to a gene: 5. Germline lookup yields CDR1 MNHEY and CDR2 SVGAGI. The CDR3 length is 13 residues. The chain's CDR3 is CASRVQGETEAFF. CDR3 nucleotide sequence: TGTGCCAGCAGAGTACAGGGGGAGACTGAAGCTTTCTTT.

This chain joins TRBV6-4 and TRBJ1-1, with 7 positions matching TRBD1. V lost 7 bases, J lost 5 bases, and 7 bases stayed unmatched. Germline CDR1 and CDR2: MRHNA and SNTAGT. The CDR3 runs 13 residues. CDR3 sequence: CASNRGGGTEAFF. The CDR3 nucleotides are TGTGCCAGCAACAGGGGAGGAGGGACTGAAGCTTTCTTT.

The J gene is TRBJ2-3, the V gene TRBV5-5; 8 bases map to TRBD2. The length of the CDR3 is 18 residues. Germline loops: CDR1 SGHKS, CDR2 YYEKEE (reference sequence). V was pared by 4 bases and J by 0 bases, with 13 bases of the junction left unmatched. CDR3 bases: TGTGCCAGCAGCGTTGGGATGGTAGCGGGACTTAGCACAGATACGCAGTATTTT. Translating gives CASSVGMVAGLSTDTQYF.

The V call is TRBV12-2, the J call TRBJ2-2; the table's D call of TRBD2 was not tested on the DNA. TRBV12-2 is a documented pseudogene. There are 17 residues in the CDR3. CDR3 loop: CASRSRGDLIHTGELFF. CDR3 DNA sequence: TGTGCAAGTCGCTCCCGTGGGGACTTAATTCACACCGGGGAGCTGTTTTTT.

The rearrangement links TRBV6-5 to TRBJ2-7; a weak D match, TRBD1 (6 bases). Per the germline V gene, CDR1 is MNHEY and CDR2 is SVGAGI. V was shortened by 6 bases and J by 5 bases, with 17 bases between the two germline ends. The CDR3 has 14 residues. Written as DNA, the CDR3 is TGTGCCAGCAGCCCCCGGGACAAAGTGAACGAGCAGTACTTC. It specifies CASSPRDKVNEQYF.

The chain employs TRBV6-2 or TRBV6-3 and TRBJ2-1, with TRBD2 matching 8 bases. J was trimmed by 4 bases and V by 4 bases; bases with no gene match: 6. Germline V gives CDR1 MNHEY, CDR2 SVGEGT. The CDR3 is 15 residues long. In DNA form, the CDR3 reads TGTGCCAGCAGTTGGGGCGGGGGGACTTACAATGAGCAGTTCTTC. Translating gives CASSWGGGTYNEQFF.

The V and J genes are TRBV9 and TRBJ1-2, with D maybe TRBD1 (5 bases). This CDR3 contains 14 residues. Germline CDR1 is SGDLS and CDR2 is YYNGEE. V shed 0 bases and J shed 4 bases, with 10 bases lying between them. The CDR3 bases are TGTGCCAGCAGCGTAGAATCCGGGGCCTATGGCTACACCTTC. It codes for CASSVESGAYGYTF.

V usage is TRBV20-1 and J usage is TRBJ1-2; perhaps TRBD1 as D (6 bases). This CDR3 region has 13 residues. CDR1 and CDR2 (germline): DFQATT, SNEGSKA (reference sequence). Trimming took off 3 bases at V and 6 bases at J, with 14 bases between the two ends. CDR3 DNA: TGCAGTGCTAGTCTAGGGGGGAGAGATGGCTACACCTTC. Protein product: CSASLGGRDGYTF.

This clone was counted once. Written as DNA, the CDR3 is TGTGCCAGCAGTCCAGGGACCGCGAGGGAGCAGTACGTC. Its protein product is CASSPGTAREQYV. The chain links TRBV28 to TRBJ2-7; D assignment may be TRBD1 or TRBD2 (5 bases each). V lost 5 bases and J lost 7, with 15 bases in between. Germline CDR1 and CDR2: MDHEN and SYDVKM. The CDR3 runs 13 residues.

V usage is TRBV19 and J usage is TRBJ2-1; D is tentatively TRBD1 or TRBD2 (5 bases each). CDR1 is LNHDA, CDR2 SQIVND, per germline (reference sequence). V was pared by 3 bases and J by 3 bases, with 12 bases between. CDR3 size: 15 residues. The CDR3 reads CASSIEGSVYNEQFF. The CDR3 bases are TGTGCCAGTAGTATTGAGGGGTCAGTCTACAATGAGCAGTTCTTC.

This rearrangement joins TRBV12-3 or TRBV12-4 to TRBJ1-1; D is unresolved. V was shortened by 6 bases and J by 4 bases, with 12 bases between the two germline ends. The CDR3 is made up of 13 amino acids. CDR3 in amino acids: CASRTVGSTEAFF. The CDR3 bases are TGTGCCAGCAGGACCGTGGGGAGCACTGAAGCTTTCTTT.

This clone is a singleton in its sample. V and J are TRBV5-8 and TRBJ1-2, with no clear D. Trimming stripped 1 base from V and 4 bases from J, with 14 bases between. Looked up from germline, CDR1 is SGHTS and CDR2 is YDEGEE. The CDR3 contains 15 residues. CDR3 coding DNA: TGTGCCAGCAGCTTGAAGGTGCTTAGAGGCTATGGCTACACCTTC. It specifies CASSLKVLRGYGYTF.

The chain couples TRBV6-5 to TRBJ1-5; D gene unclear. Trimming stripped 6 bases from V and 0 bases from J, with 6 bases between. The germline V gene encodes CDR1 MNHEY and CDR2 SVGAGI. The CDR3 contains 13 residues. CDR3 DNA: TGTGCCAGCAGAGGACTTAGCAATCAGCCCCAGCATTTT. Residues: CASRGLSNQPQHF.

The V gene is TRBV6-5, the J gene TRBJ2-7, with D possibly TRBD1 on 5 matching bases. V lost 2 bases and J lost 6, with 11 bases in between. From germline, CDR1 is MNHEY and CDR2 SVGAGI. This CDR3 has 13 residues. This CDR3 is CASSYSPRGEQYF. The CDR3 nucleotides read TGTGCCAGCAGTTACAGCCCTAGGGGCGAGCAGTACTTC.